The 30 T cell receptor beta chains presented below share a single source sample, sequenced in a study of molecular identifiers for immune sequencing clone quantification. TCRdb ran MiXCR on the PCR reads and lists one entry per CDR3 protein. Found here are 300,000 to 350,000 distinct CDR3 sequences, about 20% of them singletons; the top ten hold about 0.81%. The source material was naive CD8+ T cells from blood, with Jurkat cell RNA spiked in. Subset here: FACS-sorted CD8+CD4-CCR7+CD45RA+ naive T cells. The source of these receptors is a human donor in good health. Some libraries in this study had Jurkat cell RNA spiked in.

This clonotype was found many times. The chain links TRBV15 to TRBJ2-7, with 9 bases matching TRBD1. This CDR3 spans 19 amino acids. Unmatched junction bases numbered 15, after V lost 0 bases and J lost 3 bases. Germline V gives CDR1 LNHNV, CDR2 YYDKDF (reference sequence). CDR3 DNA: TGTGCCACCAGCAGAGATTATATGTTTTTGGACAGGGGCTACTACGAGCAGTACTTC. This gives the protein CATSRDYMFLDRGYYEQYF. The full variable domain, completed using reference TRBV15 and TRBJ2-7, is DAMVIQNPRYQVTQFGKPVTLSCSQTLNHNVMYWYQQKSSQAPKLLFHYYDKDFNNEADTPDNFQSRRPNTSFCFLDIRSPGLGDTAMYLCATSRDYMFLDRGYYEQYFGPGTRLTVT.

This clonotype came up a few times. The chain has TRBV15 and TRBJ2-3, with 9 bases fitting TRBD1. Unmatched junction bases numbered 3, after V lost 2 bases and J lost 0 bases. The CDR3 is 16 amino acids. CDR1 LNHNV and CDR2 YYDKDF come from the germline V gene (reference sequence). CDR3 bases: TGTGCCACCAGCAGACGGGGACAGGGAAGCACAGATACGCAGTATTTT. Residues: CATSRRGQGSTDTQYF.

This clonotype has just a few counts. This chain joins TRBV3-1 and TRBJ1-5, with no clear D. Germline V gene sequence: CDR1 LGHDT, CDR2 YNNKEL (reference sequence). There are 18 residues in the CDR3. The V gene lost 0 bases and the J gene lost 0 bases, with 15 bases spanning the gap. The CDR3 spells CASSQDRPDGYSNQPQHF. Written as DNA, the CDR3 is TGTGCCAGCAGCCAAGATCGCCCAGATGGGTATAGCAATCAGCCCCAGCATTTT.

This clonotype was recorded at least ten times. The rearrangement links TRBV7-2 to TRBJ2-3, with D uncertain. Germline values: CDR1 SGHTA, CDR2 FQGNSA. Trimming left V 5 bases short and J 4 bases short, with 7 bases between. The CDR3 loop spans 12 amino acids. In nucleotides, the CDR3 is TGTGCCAGCAGCCCGACTGCAGATACGCAGTATTTT. Amino acid sequence: CASSPTADTQYF.

This clonotype has ten or more counts. The chain couples TRBV5-6 to TRBJ2-5, with a tentative D call TRBD2 (5 bases). The germline CDR1 and CDR2 sequences are SGHDT and YYEEEE. This CDR3 is 14 amino acids long. V lost 7 bases and J 3 bases, leaving 16 bases between the germline ends. The CDR3 region is CASGLGSQEETQYF. CDR3 coding DNA: TGTGCCAGCGGACTTGGTAGTCAGGAAGAGACCCAGTACTTC.

This clonotype was recorded many times. V is TRBV5-4 and J is TRBJ2-2, with a weak D call TRBD1 (5 bases). The V gene lost 4 bases and the J gene lost 4 bases, with 14 bases spanning the gap. CDR1 SGHNT and CDR2 YYREEE come from the germline V gene (reference sequence). CDR3 length: 15 residues. The CDR3 DNA is TGTGCCAGCAGCGCCGGACAAGCGCCCACCGGGGAGCTGTTTTTT. It translates to CASSAGQAPTGELFF.

The V call is TRBV20-1, the J call TRBJ2-3; 10 nucleotides align to TRBD2. Per germline, CDR1 DFQATT and CDR2 SNEGSKA (reference sequence). V gave up 3 bases and J gave up 6 bases; unmatched junction bases: 6. The CDR3 consists of 14 residues. The CDR3: CSARGAGGSDTQYF. CDR3 sequence (DNA): TGCAGTGCTAGGGGAGCGGGGGGGTCTGATACGCAGTATTTT.

This clonotype was seen repeatedly, ten times or more. The chain combines TRBV20-1 with TRBJ2-7, with D hard to call. Germline CDR1 reads DFQATT; CDR2 reads SNEGSKA (reference sequence). The CDR3 runs to 11 residues. With 1 base removed from V and 4 bases from J, the gap between germline ends came to 5 bases. The CDR3 coding sequence is TGCAGTGCTAGAGGTGCTTACGAGCAGTACTTC. It is translated as CSARGAYEQYF.

Note on this clonotype: A much larger clone differs from this one at a single base, so this may be a read error. V usage is TRBV20-1 and J usage is TRBJ2-7; 9 bases match TRBD2. CDR3 length: 13 amino acids. Germline V gene data show CDR1 as DFQATT and CDR2 as SNEGSKA (reference sequence). CDR3 amino acids: CSALWLAGYEQCF. In nucleotides, the CDR3 is TGCAGTGCTTTGTGGCTAGCGGGATACGAGCAGTGCTTC.

This clonotype was observed at least ten times. The chain employs TRBV4-3 and TRBJ2-7; 7 bases match TRBD1. The CDR3 contains 14 residues. J was trimmed by 4 bases and V by 0 bases; bases with no gene match: 3. Germline values: CDR1 LGHNA, CDR2 YSLEER. CDR3: CASSQDPGGYEQYF. CDR3 nucleotides: TGCGCCAGCAGCCAAGACCCAGGGGGTTACGAGCAGTACTTC.

On this clonotype: This is likely a read error, given that the CDR3 carries no conserved phenylalanine or tryptophan at its end. This chain links TRBV7-2 with TRBJ2-1; D is undetermined. CDR1 and CDR2 from the germline V gene are SGHTA and FQGNSA. The CDR3 has 11 residues. V was shortened by 6 bases and J by 5 bases, with 5 bases between the two germline ends. The CDR3 reads CASSNHNEQFL. The DNA for the CDR3 is TGTGCCAGCAGTAACCACAATGAGCAGTTCCTC.

In its sample, this clonotype was seen many times. V and J are TRBV7-9 and TRBJ1-2; possibly TRBD1 for D (5 bases). CDR1 and CDR2 (germline): SEHNR, FQNEAQ (reference sequence). V dropped 0 bases and J dropped 9 bases, with 11 bases sitting between them. The CDR3 has 13 residues. The CDR3: CASSLAQTVRYTF. Written as DNA, the CDR3 is TGTGCCAGCAGCTTAGCGCAGACAGTTCGCTACACCTTC.

To note about this clonotype: A read error is possible here, since a much larger clone lies one base away. The chain carries TRBV20-1 and TRBJ2-2; D tentatively reads TRBD1 or TRBD2 (5 bases each). V dropped 6 bases and J dropped 6 bases, with 14 bases sitting between them. This CDR3 comprises 13 residues. From germline, CDR1 is DFQATT and CDR2 SNEGSKA (reference sequence). The CDR3, as DNA: TGCAGTGCGAGGGGTTTAGGAGCCGGGGAGCTGTTTTTT. Translated: CSARGLGAGELFF.

This clonotype was observed at least ten times. The chain has TRBV14 and TRBJ1-2; D not resolved. The V gene lost 1 base and the J gene lost 4 bases, with 7 bases spanning the gap. This CDR3 is 13 amino acids long. Germline V gene data show CDR1 as SGHDN and CDR2 as FVKESK. The CDR3 spells CASSQVQLYGYTF. CDR3 coding DNA: TGTGCCAGCAGCCAAGTACAGCTCTATGGCTACACCTTC.

This sequence joins TRBV28 and TRBJ2-1; D possibly corresponds to TRBD2 (6 bases). The V gene's germline CDR1 is MDHEN and CDR2 SYDVKM. CDR3 length: 14 residues. Trimming took 2 bases from V and 7 from J, leaving 12 bases between them. The CDR3 DNA follows: TGTGCCAGCAGTTTAGGGGAGGCCGTAAATGAGCAGTTCTTC. As protein: CASSLGEAVNEQFF.

This clonotype has a count of ten or more. The V call is TRBV11-2, the J call TRBJ2-5, with 7 bases that match TRBD1. This CDR3 spans 15 amino acids. The germline gives CDR1 SGHAT, CDR2 FQNNGV. The trim removed 5 bases at V and 2 bases at J, leaving 8 bases unmatched. CDR3 protein: CASSARPGQQETQYF. As DNA, the CDR3 is TGTGCCAGCAGCGCAAGACCGGGACAGCAAGAGACCCAGTACTTC.

This clonotype showed up many times. The chain is built from TRBV28 and TRBJ1-5; no clear D gene. This CDR3 spans 12 amino acids. Germline V gene lookup returns CDR1 MDHEN and CDR2 SYDVKM. Between the trimmed V and J ends, which lost 8 bases and 3 bases, there was a span of 8 bases. The CDR3: CASGPNNQPQHF. For the CDR3, the DNA is TGTGCCAGCGGTCCTAACAATCAGCCCCAGCATTTT.

This clonotype was seen repeatedly, ten times or more. The CDR3 here is CASSNTGHLNQPQHF. CDR3 bases: TGTGCCAGTAGTAACACGGGACACCTCAATCAGCCCCAGCATTTT. The V gene is TRBV19, the J gene TRBJ1-5, with TRBD1 as a possible D gene (6 bases). The CDR3 consists of 15 residues. Germline CDR1 is LNHDA and CDR2 is SQIVND (reference sequence). The germline V and J ends were trimmed by 4 bases and 3 bases, with 13 bases remaining between them.

This clonotype was picked up many times. The chain recombines TRBV14 with TRBJ1-5, with TRBD1 matching 10 bases. The germline V gene encodes CDR1 SGHDN and CDR2 FVKESK. V shed 1 base, J shed 6 bases, and the junction held 3 bases outside the gene matches. CDR3 length equals 15 residues. This chain's CDR3 is CASSQAGTGVQPQHF. In DNA form, the CDR3 reads TGTGCCAGCAGCCAAGCCGGGACAGGGGTTCAGCCCCAGCATTTT.

Note on this clonotype: One base away lies a much larger clone, so this may be a sequencing read error. The chain joins TRBV6-5 to TRBJ1-1; D gene ambiguous. The CDR3 totals 13 residues. Germline CDR1 reads MNHEY; CDR2 reads SVGAGI. The CDR3 region is CASSYRVNTEVFF. CDR3 DNA sequence: TGTGCCAGCAGTTACAGAGTGAACACTGAAGTTTTCTTT.

This clonotype was seen ten or more times. The chain recombines TRBV5-8 with TRBJ2-7; 10 nucleotides line up with TRBD1. Germline trimming cut 4 bases from V and 2 bases from J; bases unmatched to any gene: 3. Per the germline V gene, CDR1 is SGHTS and CDR2 is YDEGEE. This CDR3 region has 14 residues. CDR3 region: CASSDGQGAYEQYF. The DNA of the CDR3 is TGTGCCAGCAGCGACGGACAGGGGGCCTACGAGCAGTACTTC.

This clonotype was counted many times. The chain uses TRBV19 and TRBJ2-2; 7 positions match TRBD1. Germline V gene lookup returns CDR1 LNHDA and CDR2 SQIVND (reference sequence). Trimming cost V 4 bases and J 3 bases; bases outside gene matches: 8. The CDR3 sequence is 16 residues long. The CDR3 DNA follows: TGTGCCAGTAGTACACCGGGACAGAGGGACACCGGGGAGCTGTTTTTT. Its translation is CASSTPGQRDTGELFF.

The table lists this clonotype with many counts. The J gene is TRBJ2-3, the V gene TRBV20-1, with TRBD2 identical over 7 bases. V lost 3 bases to trimming and J lost 3 bases; unmatched junction nucleotides: 6. Germline CDR1 and CDR2: DFQATT and SNEGSKA (reference sequence). CDR3 length: 14 residues. CDR3 in amino acids: CSASRGGSTDTQYF. The CDR3 DNA reads as TGCAGTGCTAGCCGGGGAGGGAGTACAGATACGCAGTATTTT.

Note on this clonotype: This clone may be a read error of a much larger clone one base away. This rearrangement joins TRBV5-6 to TRBJ2-3; D ambiguous. V lost 1 base, J lost 5 bases, and 8 bases lay in between. Germline V gene lookup returns CDR1 SGHDT and CDR2 YYEEEE. This CDR3 contains 13 residues. The CDR3 DNA reads TGTGCCAGCAGCTTGACGCTTAAAGATACGCAGTATTTT. Translated, it gives CASSLTLKDTQYF.

Comments on this clonotype: This may stem from a read error, because a much larger clone lies one nucleotide away. Here the CDR3 DNA reads TGTGCCAGCAGTACGAGACAGATCTCTGGGGCCAACGTCCTGACTTTC. It codes for CASSTRQISGANVLTF. The rearrangement links TRBV6-5 to TRBJ2-6; possibly TRBD1 for D (5 bases). CDR3 size: 16 residues. V was cut by 5 bases and J by 0 bases, with 11 bases left in between. Germline loops: CDR1 MNHEY, CDR2 SVGAGI.

This clonotype was recorded many times. The chain employs TRBV12-3 or TRBV12-4 and TRBJ2-7; no firm D call. V lost 2 bases and J lost 1, with 9 bases in between. This CDR3 contains 14 residues. The CDR3 DNA sequence: TGTGCCAGCAGTTTATCTGTCGGTTCCTACGAGCAGTACTTC. Protein product: CASSLSVGSYEQYF.

Comments on this clonotype: A read error may account for a junction end that differs from germline. The chain combines TRBV27 with TRBJ2-3; the D is unclear. This CDR3 region has 16 residues. Germline assignment: CDR1 MNHEY and CDR2 SMNVEV (reference sequence). The DNA of the CDR3 is TGTGCCGGCAGTCCACTCGCGGTTACTAGCACAGATACGCAGTATTTT. This gives the protein CAGSPLAVTSTDTQYF.

This sequence joins TRBV11-2 and TRBJ2-7, with unresolved D. CDR3 size: 15 residues. Between the trimmed V and J ends, which lost 0 bases and 2 bases, there was a span of 11 bases. Germline assignment: CDR1 SGHAT and CDR2 FQNNGV. The CDR3 DNA sequence: TGTGCCAGCAGCTTAGAGGCCAGCCGCCCCTACGAGCAGTACTTC. Protein product: CASSLEASRPYEQYF. Full variable domain (remainder filled in from reference TRBV11-2 and TRBJ2-7): EAGVAQSPRYKIIEKRQSVAFWCNPISGHATLYWYQQILGQGPKLLIQFQNNGVVDDSQLPKDRFSAERLKGVDSTLKIQPAKLEDSAVYLCASSLEASRPYEQYFGPGTRLTVT.

This clonotype was recorded at least ten times. V usage is TRBV28 and J usage is TRBJ2-5; TRBD1 matches 8 bases. This CDR3 is built from 16 residues. The V segment lost 6 bases and the J segment 2 bases; nucleotides outside the gene matches: 11. The germline gives CDR1 MDHEN, CDR2 SYDVKM. The CDR3 DNA reads as TGTGCCAGCAGCGCCCTGGACAGGGCCCGGCAAGAGACCCAGTACTTC. Its protein product is CASSALDRARQETQYF.

This clonotype was detected a few times. A much larger clone is a single base away; this may be a read error. This chain links TRBV5-1 with TRBJ2-3, with 7 bases that match TRBD2. CDR3 length: 15 amino acids. Germline CDR1 is SGHRS and CDR2 is YFSETQ. CDR3 region: CANSLELADRDTQYF. DNA for the CDR3: TGCGCCAACAGCTTGGAGCTAGCGGACCGGGATACGCAGTATTTT. Filled out from reference TRBV5-1 and TRBJ2-3, the complete variable domain reads KAGVTQTPRYLIKTRGQQVTLSCSPISGHRSVSWYQQTPGQGLQFLFEYFSETQRNKGNFPGRFSGRQFSNSRSEMNVSTLELGDSALYLCANSLELADRDTQYFGPGTRLTVL.